The source of this T cell receptor beta chain is a study of shared clonotypes between healthy human individuals. Sequenced by immunoSEQ multiplex PCR; TCRdb stores in-frame clones only, minus some. The sample has about a million clones; under 80% are singletons. About this clone: Its antigen is as yet unknown.

This CDR3 is built from 13 residues. Per germline, CDR1 SQVTM and CDR2 ANQGSEA. V lost 7 bases and J 0 bases, leaving 13 bases between the germline ends. Study-level points and caveats: Memory subsets generally showed lower estimated richness than naive subsets.

This sequence joins TRBV29-1 and TRBJ2-7; D is undetermined. This clonotype was obtained from a man younger than 35 in good health. Specimen: memory CD4+ T cells sorted from blood. Subset indicated: CD45RA-negative fraction. The CDR3 protein is CSALKASSYEQYF. The DNA of the CDR3 is TGCAGCGCCCTAAAGGCCAGCTCCTACGAGCAGTACTTC.